The 27 T cell receptor beta chains below come from one sample, sequenced in a study of T cell repertoires in cytomegalovirus infection. One entry per CDR3 protein, called by TCRdb with MiXCR from the reads. The sample carries around 450,000 distinct CDR3 sequences, over 9% recorded once. Sequenced material: PBMCs. The receptors shown here come from a human donor in good health (CMV status not recorded). Some clones in this sample may be carry-over from other donors' samples.

The CDR3 here is CASSESGRGYTF. CDR3 DNA sequence: TGTGCCAGCAGTGAATCAGGACGTGGCTACACCTTC. The chain combines TRBV2 with TRBJ1-2; D not certain. The CDR3 totals 12 residues. V lost 2 bases and J lost 7, with 8 bases in between. CDR1 and CDR2 (germline): SNHLY, FYNNEI.

This clonotype has more than one count but fewer than ten. The J gene is TRBJ2-3, the V gene TRBV5-4; D perhaps matches TRBD1 (6 bases). Germline V gives CDR1 SGHNT, CDR2 YYREEE (reference sequence). The V and J ends lost 0 bases and 4 bases respectively, with 9 bases between them. This CDR3 region has 14 residues. The CDR3 reads CASSLGQASDTQYF. The CDR3 DNA reads as TGTGCCAGCAGCTTGGGACAGGCCTCAGATACGCAGTATTTT.

This clonotype showed up just a few times. The gene calls are TRBV20-1 and TRBJ2-1; 10 positions agree with TRBD2. Per the germline V gene, CDR1 is DFQATT and CDR2 is SNEGSKA (reference sequence). Germline trimming cut 0 bases from V and 2 bases from J; bases unmatched to any gene: 7. The CDR3 contains 17 residues. CDR3 protein: CSARDPISGGTYNEQFF. CDR3 nucleotides: TGCAGTGCTAGAGACCCTATTAGCGGGGGGACCTACAATGAGCAGTTCTTC.

There are a few counts of this clonotype. V is TRBV7-4 and J is TRBJ1-1; the match to TRBD1 covers 10 bases. Germline V gene sequence: CDR1 SGHVT, CDR2 SQSDAQ. Trimming removed 3 bases from V and 6 bases from J; junction bases left unmatched: 10. The CDR3 has 16 residues. CDR3 amino acids: CASSLGLRDRGSEAFF. The CDR3 nucleotides read TGTGCCAGCAGCTTGGGTCTTCGGGACAGGGGCTCTGAAGCTTTCTTT. Together with reference TRBV7-4 and TRBJ1-1, the CDR3 gives the full variable domain: GAGVSQSPRYKVAKRGRDVALRCDSISGHVTLYWYRQTLGQGSEVLTYSQSDAQRDKSGRPSGRFSAERPERSVSTLKIQRTEQGDSAVYLCASSLGLRDRGSEAFFGQGTRLTVV.

This clonotype was counted between two and nine times. The V and J genes are TRBV7-9 and TRBJ1-2; D is unclear. With 4 bases removed from V and 1 base from J, the gap between germline ends came to 13 bases. The germline gives CDR1 SEHNR, CDR2 FQNEAQ (reference sequence). The CDR3 spans 15 residues. The CDR3 protein is CASSSARTNNYGYTF. CDR3 coding DNA: TGTGCCAGCAGCTCCGCTAGGACCAATAACTATGGCTACACCTTC.

This clonotype appeared many times. Here the CDR3 DNA reads TGTGCCAGCAGCATTTTAAGGCAAGAGACCCAGTACTTC. Translated, it gives CASSILRQETQYF. The gene calls are TRBV7-2 and TRBJ2-5, with D hard to call. CDR1 and CDR2 from the germline V gene are SGHTA and FQGNSA. The CDR3 extends over 13 amino acids. Trimming removed 5 bases from V and 2 bases from J, with 9 bases in between.

At least ten counts were recorded for this clonotype. The chain couples TRBV12-3 or TRBV12-4 to TRBJ1-1; D remains unclear. The V gene lost 3 bases and the J gene lost 1 base, with 9 bases spanning the gap. The CDR3 spans 14 residues. Here the CDR3 DNA reads TGTGCCAGCAGTTTTAGGCGGAGGAACACTGAAGCTTTCTTT. This encodes CASSFRRRNTEAFF.

This clonotype turned up a few times. V and J are TRBV29-1 and TRBJ1-2, with TRBD1 matching over 9 bases. Germline V gene sequence: CDR1 SQVTM, CDR2 ANQGSEA. Trimming at V came to 2 bases and at J to 3 bases, leaving 22 bases not matched to a gene. The CDR3 is made up of 20 amino acids. The CDR3 nucleotides read TGCAGCGTTGAAATTGGGGACGTCCGGGACAGGGTTCAAGATGACTATGGCTACACCTTC. The encoded protein is CSVEIGDVRDRVQDDYGYTF.

This clonotype has at least ten counts. V usage is TRBV7-2 and J usage is TRBJ2-2; D unclear. Germline CDR1 SGHTA, CDR2 FQGNSA. This CDR3 is 15 amino acids long. V shed 2 bases and J shed 5 bases, with 12 bases lying between them. The CDR3 DNA reads TGTGCCAGCAGCTTACTTCTGACAAATACCGGGGAGCTGTTTTTT. Translated, it gives CASSLLLTNTGELFF.

This clonotype was found a few times. The J gene is TRBJ2-2, the V gene TRBV9; D is possibly TRBD2 (6 bases). The CDR3 runs to 15 residues. The germline V gene has CDR1 SGDLS and CDR2 YYNGEE. V gave up 0 bases and J gave up 5 bases, with 11 bases separating them. CDR3 sequence: CASSVAGRGTGELFF. The DNA for the CDR3 is TGTGCCAGCAGCGTAGCCGGGAGAGGTACCGGGGAGCTGTTTTTT.

This clonotype was found many times. The rearrangement joins TRBV7-6 to TRBJ2-3, with D possibly TRBD1 on 6 matching bases. Germline CDR1 and CDR2: SGHVS and FNYEAQ. This CDR3 has 17 amino acids. Between the trimmed V and J ends, which lost 2 bases and 0 bases, there was a span of 15 bases. The CDR3 region has the DNA TGTGCCAGCAGCTTATCCCGCGGACAGCATAGCACAGATACGCAGTATTTT. Encoded protein: CASSLSRGQHSTDTQYF.

The genes are TRBV18 and TRBJ1-5; no definite D call. V was clipped by 3 bases and J by 2 bases, with 17 bases between them. The CDR3 is 17 residues long. Germline assignment: CDR1 KGHSH and CDR2 LQKENI. Written as DNA, the CDR3 is TGTGCCAGCTCACCCCTTATGACCCCGGAGGGCAATCAGCCCCAGCATTTT. The encoded protein is CASSPLMTPEGNQPQHF.

Remarks on this clonotype: A read error is possible here, since a much larger clone lies one base away. The chain couples TRBV6-5 to TRBJ2-7; TRBD2 agrees at 9 bases. Germline values: CDR1 MNHEY, CDR2 SVGAGI. The CDR3 contains 15 residues. CDR3 nucleotides: TGTGCCAGCAGAGACGAAGCGGGAGGCTCCTACGAGCTGTACTTC. This gives the protein CASRDEAGGSYELYF.

At least ten counts were recorded for this clonotype. The gene calls are TRBV7-2 and TRBJ1-2, with 8 nucleotides matching TRBD1. CDR3 size: 14 residues. The V gene end was trimmed by 5 bases and the J gene end by 6 bases; junction bases not matched to a gene: 8. Germline CDR1 is SGHTA and CDR2 is FQGNSA. The CDR3 here is CASSPRTGRDGYTF. The CDR3 DNA reads TGTGCCAGCAGCCCCCGGACAGGGCGGGATGGCTACACCTTC.

This clonotype was seen at least ten times. The V and J genes are TRBV6-1 and TRBJ1-1, with no clear D. There are 18 residues in the CDR3. The germline V and J ends were trimmed by 2 bases and 0 bases, with 19 bases remaining between them. Germline CDR1 is MNHNS and CDR2 is SASEGT. The CDR3 reads CASSEQYGFGSLNTEAFF. The CDR3 DNA reads as TGTGCCAGCAGTGAACAGTACGGGTTTGGCAGTCTGAACACTGAAGCTTTCTTT.

This clonotype has only a few counts. CDR3 sequence reads: CASSLTSGSYETQYF. CDR3 DNA sequence: TGTGCCAGCAGCTTAACTAGCGGGAGTTATGAGACCCAGTACTTC. The V gene is TRBV7-9, the J gene TRBJ2-5; 11 nucleotides agree with TRBD2. The CDR3 runs to 15 residues. Germline CDR1 and CDR2: SEHNR and FQNEAQ (reference sequence). V lost 2 bases and J lost 5; bases outside the gene matches: 4.

This clonotype was seen ten or more times. The CDR3 nucleotides are TGTGCCAGCAGCTTAGAGGCGGGAGTCCGCAATGAGCAGTTCTTC. Residues: CASSLEAGVRNEQFF. The V gene is TRBV7-2, the J gene TRBJ2-1, with 7 bases fitting TRBD2. Germline values: CDR1 SGHTA, CDR2 FQGNSA. This CDR3 spans 15 amino acids. J lost 6 bases, V lost 1 base, and 6 bases had no gene match.

This rearrangement joins TRBV10-3 to TRBJ2-7; a possible D gene is TRBD1 (5 bases). Germline V lookup: CDR1 ENHRY, CDR2 SYGVKD. The CDR3 length is 11 residues. V lost 11 bases and J 5 bases, leaving 13 bases between the germline ends. CDR3 protein: CASADIHEQYF. CDR3 sequence (DNA): TGTGCCTCGGCGGACATCCACGAGCAGTACTTC.

J is TRBJ1-5 and V is TRBV28; D is ambiguous. The CDR3 loop spans 12 amino acids. Germline V lookup: CDR1 MDHEN, CDR2 SYDVKM. Trimming stripped 8 bases from V and 9 bases from J, with 14 bases between. CDR3 loop: CASPPTPLPQHF. The CDR3 DNA reads TGTGCCAGCCCCCCGACCCCCTTGCCCCAGCATTTT.

J is TRBJ1-1 and V is TRBV5-4; D gene ambiguous. The CDR3 extends over 15 amino acids. Per germline, CDR1 SGHNT and CDR2 YYREEE (reference sequence). The ends were cut back, 5 bases at V and 3 bases at J, with 17 bases in the middle. CDR3 in DNA: TGTGCCAGCAGGCACACGCAGGTCGGAGACACTGAAGCTTTCTTT. Its translation is CASRHTQVGDTEAFF. The whole variable domain, remainder taken from reference TRBV5-4 and TRBJ1-1, is ETGVTQSPTHLIKTRGQQVTLRCSSQSGHNTVSWYQQALGQGPQFIFQYYREEENGRGNFPPRFSGLQFPNYSSELNVNALELDDSALYLCASRHTQVGDTEAFFGQGTRLTVV.

This clonotype was seen at least ten times. The chain joins TRBV12-3 or TRBV12-4 to TRBJ1-1; 9 bases are shared with TRBD1. Trimming at V came to 4 bases and at J to 4 bases, leaving 4 bases not matched to a gene. This CDR3 spans 14 amino acids. CDR3 in amino acids: CASSSTGGGTEAFF. Here the CDR3 DNA reads TGTGCCAGCAGTTCGACAGGGGGAGGCACTGAAGCTTTCTTT.

This clonotype was seen only a few times. The chain is built from TRBV24-1 and TRBJ2-2, with 9 bases that match TRBD1. CDR3 length: 17 amino acids. The ends lost 0 bases at V and 5 bases at J; junction bases unmatched: 6. Germline-derived CDR1 and CDR2 are KGHDR and SFDVKD. CDR3 loop: CATSDLTGQGLTGELFF. DNA for the CDR3: TGTGCCACCAGTGATTTGACGGGACAGGGATTGACCGGGGAGCTGTTTTTT.

This clonotype was picked up a small number of times. This rearrangement joins TRBV28 to TRBJ1-1, with D tentatively TRBD1 (6 bases). This CDR3 spans 16 amino acids. The germline CDR1 and CDR2 sequences are MDHEN and SYDVKM. V was clipped by 3 bases and J by 6 bases, with 20 bases between them. The CDR3 DNA sequence: TGTGCCAGCAGTTTCGGGGACATTTGGGGTCTAGCTGAAGCTTTCTTT. Its protein product is CASSFGDIWGLAEAFF. The full variable domain, in which reference TRBV28 and TRBJ1-1 provide the parts outside the CDR3, is DVKVTQSSRYLVKRTGEKVFLECVQDMDHENMFWYRQDPGLGLRLIYFSYDVKMKEKGDIPEGYSVSREKKERFSLILESASTNQTSMYLCASSFGDIWGLAEAFFGQGTRLTVV.

Ten or more counts support this clonotype. The J gene is TRBJ1-6, the V gene TRBV5-4; D gene unclear. CDR3 length: 12 amino acids. Looked up from germline, CDR1 is SGHNT and CDR2 is YYREEE (reference sequence). V was cut by 1 base and J by 7 bases, with 3 bases left in between. The CDR3 nucleotides are TGTGCCAGCAGCTTGCGGAATTCACCCCTCCACTTT. It is translated as CASSLRNSPLHF.

The table lists this clonotype with many counts. This chain uses TRBV7-8 with TRBJ2-7; D is possibly TRBD1 (5 bases). This CDR3 spans 13 amino acids. From germline, CDR1 is SGHVS and CDR2 FQNEAQ. Trimming pared 4 bases from V and 3 bases from J, leaving 10 bases between. CDR3 bases: TGTGCCAGCAGCTCTTCTGACAGCTACGAGCAGTACTTC. This sequence encodes CASSSSDSYEQYF.

The chain couples TRBV20-1 to TRBJ2-7; no firm D call. CDR3 length: 13 residues. Trimming took off 3 bases at V and 6 bases at J, with 15 bases between the two ends. Germline V lookup: CDR1 DFQATT, CDR2 SNEGSKA (reference sequence). CDR3 loop: CSASGGPLIEQYF. CDR3 in DNA: TGCAGTGCTAGCGGCGGACCACTCATCGAGCAGTACTTC.

This clonotype was counted between two and nine times. The genes are TRBV7-9 and TRBJ1-2; D call uncertain. Germline V gene sequence: CDR1 SEHNR, CDR2 FQNEAQ (reference sequence). The CDR3 sequence is 10 residues long. V was shortened by 4 bases and J by 13 bases, with 10 bases between the two germline ends. The CDR3 bases are TGTGCCAGCAGCTCCTCTGCGCTCACCTTC. Translated: CASSSSALTF. The variable domain in full, completed from reference TRBV7-9 and TRBJ1-2, reads DTGVSQNPRHKITKRGQNVTFRCDPISEHNRLYWYRQTLGQGPEFLTYFQNEAQLEKSRLLSDRFSAERPKGSFSTLEIQRTEQGDSAMYLCASSSSALTFGSGTRLTVV.